These 31 T cell receptor beta chains share one sample of origin, sequenced in a study of T cell responses to AZD1222 COVID-19 vaccine. Some clones are missing from TCRdb's copy, which holds only in-frame ones; the method was immunoSEQ multiplex PCR. The profile shows some 150,000 clones, around 83% of them singletons. This specimen consisted of peripheral blood, obtained on day 0 of MenACWY control vaccination. The receptors were sampled from an adult in good health.

V and J are TRBV9 and TRBJ2-1; D unresolved. Trimming shortened V by 0 bases and J by 3 bases, and 7 bases separated the two germline ends. The CDR3 is made up of 14 amino acids. The germline gives CDR1 SGDLS, CDR2 YYNGEE. The CDR3: CASSVEEIYNEQFF. CDR3 DNA sequence: TGTGCCAGCAGCGTAGAGGAGATCTACAATGAGCAGTTCTTC.

The rearrangement joins TRBV6-5 to TRBJ1-2; D unresolved. Trimming took off 2 bases at V and 4 bases at J, with 14 bases between the two ends. Germline lookup yields CDR1 MNHEY and CDR2 SVGAGI. The CDR3 sequence is 15 residues long. CDR3 in DNA: TGTGCCAGCAGTTACAGTAACACCCGATTCTATGGCTACACCTTC. It yields the protein CASSYSNTRFYGYTF.

At least ten counts were recorded for this clone. This chain connects TRBV28 to TRBJ2-5; D not certain. The germline V gene encodes CDR1 MDHEN and CDR2 SYDVKM. The V end lost 6 bases, the J end lost 6 bases, and 14 bases lay between the germline ends. The CDR3 has 13 residues. The CDR3 region is CASSQPPQQTQYF. The CDR3, as DNA: TGTGCCAGCAGCCAACCCCCCCAGCAGACCCAGTACTTC.

This clone is a singleton in its sample. This chain uses TRBV30 with TRBJ1-6, with TRBD1 matching 7 bases. CDR3 length: 15 amino acids. Germline values: CDR1 GTSNPN, CDR2 SVGIG (reference sequence). The J segment lost 7 bases and the V segment lost 0 bases, leaving 6 bases of the junction unmatched. The CDR3 is CAWSVGQGDNSPLHF. The CDR3 DNA follows: TGTGCCTGGAGTGTCGGGCAGGGGGACAATTCACCCCTCCACTTT.

This clone was seen a few times. The chain combines TRBV14 with TRBJ1-1; no clear D gene. CDR3 length equals 16 residues. Deletions cut 4 bases from V and 0 bases from J, with 15 bases between. CDR1 is SGHDN, CDR2 FVKESK, per germline. The CDR3 bases are TGTGCCAGCAGCCCGTTAGGACCCTTAATGAACACTGAAGCTTTCTTT. Amino acid sequence: CASSPLGPLMNTEAFF.

The chain uses TRBV10-2 and TRBJ2-3; D not resolved. The CDR3 spans 11 residues. V gave up 2 bases and J gave up 8 bases, with 5 bases separating them. Germline CDR1 and CDR2: WSHSY and SAAADI. Here the CDR3 DNA reads TGCGCCAGCAGTGAGGCATTTACGCAGTATTTT. Amino acids: CASSEAFTQYF.

CDR3 coding DNA: TGTGCCAGCAGCTTGGGACGAGGCTTTAGCGAGCAGTTCTTC. Encoded protein: CASSLGRGFSEQFF. The chain combines TRBV11-3 with TRBJ2-1; D may be TRBD1 or TRBD2 (5 bases each). This CDR3 contains 14 residues. Per germline, CDR1 SGHNT and CDR2 YENEEA. V lost 3 bases and J 10 bases, leaving 16 bases between the germline ends.

The J gene is TRBJ1-2, the V gene TRBV19; 10 bases are a match to TRBD1. The CDR3 length is 16 residues. Trimming at V came to 4 bases and at J to 1 base, leaving 6 bases not matched to a gene. Germline CDR1 LNHDA, CDR2 SQIVND (reference sequence). CDR3 in amino acids: CASSTTGQGVNYGYTF. Written as DNA, the CDR3 is TGTGCCAGTAGTACCACCGGACAGGGGGTTAACTATGGCTACACCTTC.

This chain links TRBV19 with TRBJ1-1; D call uncertain. This CDR3 is built from 13 residues. V was cut by 9 bases and J by 5 bases, with 16 bases left in between. Germline CDR1 and CDR2: LNHDA and SQIVND (reference sequence). CDR3 sequence (DNA): TGTGCCAGGCCTTGGGCTAAGGTGACTGAAGCTTTCTTT. Its protein is CARPWAKVTEAFF.

The chain couples TRBV7-2 to TRBJ2-2, with 7 bases aligning to TRBD1. This CDR3 has 14 amino acids. The germline CDR1 and CDR2 sequences are SGHTA and FQGNSA. V was clipped by 1 base and J by 7 bases; unmatched bases: 3. CDR3 DNA: TGTGCCAGCAGCTTAGGAGGGGGCAACGGGGAGCTGTTTTTT. The encoded protein is CASSLGGGNGELFF.

The chain is built from TRBV30 and TRBJ2-5; TRBD1 agrees at 8 bases. V lost 6 bases and J lost 2; bases outside the gene matches: 8. CDR1 is GTSNPN and CDR2 is SVGIG in the germline V gene (reference sequence). This CDR3 has 14 amino acids. CDR3 sequence: CACNGQGTQETQYF. CDR3 nucleotide sequence: TGTGCCTGTAATGGACAGGGAACTCAAGAGACCCAGTACTTC.

In its sample, this clone was seen once. The chain joins TRBV12-3 or TRBV12-4 to TRBJ1-1; D might be TRBD1 (6 bases). This CDR3 is 13 amino acids long. V dropped 6 bases and J dropped 4 bases, with 12 bases sitting between them. The CDR3 protein is CASSYRDFTEAFF. The DNA of the CDR3 is TGTGCCAGCAGCTACAGGGACTTCACTGAAGCTTTCTTT.

With respect to this clone: The sample contains more than one DNA sequence encoding this CDR3. V gene TRBV4-1 combines with J gene TRBJ1-2, with D possibly matching TRBD1 (5 bases). Trimming left V 0 bases short and J 3 bases short, with 8 bases between. The CDR3 has 14 residues. CDR1 and CDR2 (germline): MGHRA, YSYEKL. CDR3 nucleotide sequence: TGCGCCAGCAGCCAAGAGCGGGGCTACTATGGCTACACCTTC. Encoded protein: CASSQERGYYGYTF.

V usage is TRBV5-5 and J usage is TRBJ1-2; the D is unclear. CDR3 length: 16 residues. V lost 0 bases and J lost 1, with 13 bases in between. Germline CDR1 SGHKS, CDR2 YYEKEE (reference sequence). CDR3 protein: CASSLAPGRGNYGYTF. The CDR3 DNA sequence: TGTGCCAGCAGCTTGGCCCCCGGGAGAGGTAACTATGGCTACACCTTC.

This clone was recorded only once. This chain uses TRBV6-5 with TRBJ1-5; D call uncertain. Germline loops: CDR1 MNHEY, CDR2 SVGAGI. This CDR3 spans 15 amino acids. Trimming removed 0 bases at V and 4 bases at J, with 10 bases between. CDR3 residues: CASSYSNGGNQPQHF. Written as DNA, the CDR3 is TGTGCCAGCAGTTACTCGAACGGAGGAAATCAGCCCCAGCATTTT.

This clone was observed a handful of times. The J gene is TRBJ1-3, the V gene TRBV24-1; possibly TRBD1 for D (5 bases). Between the trimmed V and J ends, which lost 0 bases and 0 bases, there was a span of 11 bases. The CDR3 has 17 amino acids. Germline V lookup: CDR1 KGHDR, CDR2 SFDVKD. The CDR3 coding sequence is TGTGCCACCAGTGATTTGAGCCAGGGTGTCTCTGGAAACACCATATATTTT. Amino acid sequence: CATSDLSQGVSGNTIYF.

This chain links TRBV19 with TRBJ1-6; perhaps TRBD1 as D (5 bases). The CDR3 runs to 15 residues. Trimming shortened V by 3 bases and J by 7 bases, and 13 bases separated the two germline ends. Germline V gene lookup returns CDR1 LNHDA and CDR2 SQIVND (reference sequence). The CDR3 is CASSIGGAQNSPLHF. The DNA for the CDR3 is TGTGCCAGTAGTATTGGAGGGGCGCAGAATTCACCCCTCCACTTT. Using reference TRBV19 and TRBJ1-6 for the parts outside the CDR3, the full variable domain is DGGITQSPKYLFRKEGQNVTLSCEQNLNHDAMYWYRQDPGQGLRLIYYSQIVNDFQKGDIAEGYSVSREKKESFPLTVTSAQKNPTAFYLCASSIGGAQNSPLHFGNGTRLTVT.

This chain connects TRBV18 to TRBJ2-1; tentative D call: TRBD2 (6 bases). The V gene's germline CDR1 is KGHSH and CDR2 LQKENI. The CDR3 totals 14 residues. V gave up 6 bases and J gave up 5 bases, with 14 bases separating them. CDR3 loop: CASSPLTRNNEQFF. DNA for the CDR3: TGTGCCAGCTCGCCGCTGACTAGAAACAATGAGCAGTTCTTC.

The rearrangement joins TRBV28 to TRBJ2-7; a weak D match, TRBD2 (6 bases). CDR3 length: 15 residues. The germline V and J ends were trimmed by 4 bases and 0 bases, with 13 bases remaining between them. Germline V gene lookup returns CDR1 MDHEN and CDR2 SYDVKM. The DNA of the CDR3 is TGTGCCAGCAGTTCCGGGACTGCCTACTCCTACGAGCAGTACGTC. Amino acids: CASSSGTAYSYEQYV.

The chain uses TRBV7-2 and TRBJ1-6, with 8 bases lining up with TRBD1. In germline, CDR1 is SGHTA, CDR2 FQGNSA. The CDR3 covers 15 residues. V shed 5 bases, J shed 7 bases, and the junction held 7 bases outside the gene matches. CDR3 sequence (DNA): TGTGCCAGCAGCCTAGGGGACAGGTCAAATTCACCCCTCCACTTT. The encoded protein is CASSLGDRSNSPLHF.

The J gene is TRBJ2-1, the V gene TRBV2, with D maybe TRBD1 (6 bases). The CDR3 sequence is 14 residues long. Germline CDR1 SNHLY, CDR2 FYNNEI. Trimming removed 10 bases from V and 4 bases from J, with 17 bases in between. Here the CDR3 DNA reads TGTGCCACCTCGGCGGACAGAGTTTACAATGAGCAGTTCTTC. Its translation: CATSADRVYNEQFF.

The chain combines TRBV9 with TRBJ2-3; D may correspond to TRBD1 or TRBD2 (5 bases each). Germline loops: CDR1 SGDLS, CDR2 YYNGEE. This CDR3 comprises 14 residues. V was trimmed by 4 bases and J by 0 bases, leaving 9 bases between them. In nucleotides, the CDR3 is TGTGCCAGCAGCCTCGGGGCGAGCACAGATACGCAGTATTTT. Translating gives CASSLGASTDTQYF.

The gene calls are TRBV6-2 or TRBV6-3 and TRBJ2-7; D unresolved. The CDR3 contains 14 residues. The germline V and J ends were trimmed by 6 bases and 5 bases, with 17 bases remaining between them. Per germline, CDR1 MNHEY and CDR2 SVGEGT. DNA of the CDR3: TGTGCCAGCAGCCCAATAGGTGCAGGTAACGAGCAGTACGTC. It encodes CASSPIGAGNEQYV.

This rearrangement joins TRBV11-1 to TRBJ2-2; weak D call: TRBD1 (6 bases). The CDR3 is 14 residues long. Deletions cut 5 bases from V and 6 bases from J, with 13 bases between. Germline V gene data show CDR1 as SGHAT and CDR2 as FQDESV (reference sequence). CDR3 nucleotide sequence: TGTGCCAGCAGCCTCTTACAGGGACCCGGGGAGCTGTTTTTT. It codes for CASSLLQGPGELFF. The complete variable domain, with remaining parts taken from reference TRBV11-1 and TRBJ2-2, reads EAEVAQSPRYKITEKSQAVAFWCDPISGHATLYWYRQILGQGPELLVQFQDESVVDDSQLPKDRFSAERLKGVDSTLKIQPAELGDSAMYLCASSLLQGPGELFFGEGSRLTVL.

This clone has only a few counts. V gene TRBV29-1 combines with J gene TRBJ2-1; 13 bases agree with TRBD2. Trimming cost V 5 bases and J 4 bases; bases outside gene matches: 5. This CDR3 contains 15 residues. The germline CDR1 and CDR2 sequences are SQVTM and ANQGSEA. CDR3 sequence reads: CSVRTSGGPYNEQFF. In DNA, the CDR3 is TGCAGCGTTAGGACTAGCGGGGGCCCGTACAATGAGCAGTTCTTC.

The rearrangement uses TRBV7-3 and TRBJ2-1; 12 bases line up with TRBD2. After removal of 5 bases from V and 0 bases from J, the junction contained 2 bases not matched to a gene. The CDR3 covers 16 residues. CDR1 SGHTA and CDR2 FQGTGA come from the germline V gene. The CDR3 sequence: CASSRLAGASYNEQFF. The CDR3 bases are TGTGCCAGCAGCCGACTAGCGGGGGCCTCCTACAATGAGCAGTTCTTC.

This chain joins TRBV7-2 and TRBJ1-1; 9 bases match TRBD1. V lost 4 bases and J lost 5; bases outside the gene matches: 11. Germline CDR1 reads SGHTA; CDR2 reads FQGNSA. This CDR3 comprises 16 residues. The DNA for the CDR3 is TGTGCCAGCAGCTCCCCTCCGGGACAGGGAGGAACTGAAGCTTTCTTT. Residues: CASSSPPGQGGTEAFF.

This chain uses TRBV28 with TRBJ1-1; D is undetermined. The CDR3 loop spans 15 amino acids. Germline V CDR1 and CDR2: MDHEN, SYDVKM. Trimming left V 6 bases short and J 0 bases short, with 14 bases between. The CDR3 here is CASSPQDYMNTEAFF. The CDR3 DNA follows: TGTGCCAGCAGCCCCCAGGACTACATGAACACTGAAGCTTTCTTT. The variable domain in full, with the rest retrieved from reference TRBV28 and TRBJ1-1, is DVKVTQSSRYLVKRTGEKVFLECVQDMDHENMFWYRQDPGLGLRLIYFSYDVKMKEKGDIPEGYSVSREKKERFSLILESASTNQTSMYLCASSPQDYMNTEAFFGQGTRLTVV.

The chain combines TRBV5-5 with TRBJ2-7; 11 bases agree with TRBD1. Germline values: CDR1 SGHKS, CDR2 YYEKEE (reference sequence). The CDR3 has 15 amino acids. Trimming cost V 3 bases and J 3 bases; bases outside gene matches: 5. As DNA, the CDR3 is TGTGCCAGCAGCTATGGGACAGGGGGAAACTACGAGCAGTACTTC. This gives the protein CASSYGTGGNYEQYF.

This clone was counted between two and nine times. Other nucleotide sequences in the sample specify the same CDR3. This chain links TRBV6-1 with TRBJ1-2; D not certain. The V end was cut by 1 base, the J end by 4 bases, with 4 bases between. The germline CDR1 and CDR2 sequences are MNHNS and SASEGT. This CDR3 has 12 residues. The CDR3: CASSEGSYGYTF. DNA for the CDR3: TGTGCCAGCAGTGAAGGGAGCTATGGCTACACCTTC.

This clone was detected a few times. The V gene is TRBV6-1, the J gene TRBJ1-6; no reliable D call. CDR1 MNHNS and CDR2 SASEGT come from the germline V gene. This CDR3 comprises 13 residues. V lost 1 base, J lost 8 bases, and 6 bases lay in between. The CDR3 loop is CASSEERDSPLHF. In DNA, the CDR3 is TGTGCCAGCAGTGAAGAGCGGGATTCACCCCTCCACTTT.